The present T cell receptor beta chain was sequenced within a study of T cells in Graves' hyperthyroidism and ophthalmopathy. Whole-study results and caveats: The model predicted ophthalmopathy a median about 6.6 months before onset.

This clonotype was seen many times. Its specificity is not known. Authors of the study amplified TCR beta CDR3 regions from RNA transcripts. The study used the HTBI primer set for a first-round RT-PCR of the TCR CDR3. MiXCR was run by TCRdb on the multiplex PCR reads, yielding one entry per CDR3 protein. The data contain a few hundred thousand distinct CDR3 sequences, around 15% of them singletons. CDR3 length: 15 amino acids. From germline, CDR1 is SGHRS and CDR2 YFSETQ. Trimming took 6 bases from V and 1 from J, leaving 15 bases between them. This TCR was recovered from a woman aged 50 to 60 with Graves' hyperthyroidism that later progressed to Graves' ophthalmopathy. Input material: blood. The V and J genes are TRBV5-1 and TRBJ2-3, with TRBD2 as a possible D gene (6 bases). For the CDR3, the DNA is TGCGCCAGCACCTACGGGGTAGCGGGCACAGATACGCAGTATTTT. This translates into CASTYGVAGTDTQYF.